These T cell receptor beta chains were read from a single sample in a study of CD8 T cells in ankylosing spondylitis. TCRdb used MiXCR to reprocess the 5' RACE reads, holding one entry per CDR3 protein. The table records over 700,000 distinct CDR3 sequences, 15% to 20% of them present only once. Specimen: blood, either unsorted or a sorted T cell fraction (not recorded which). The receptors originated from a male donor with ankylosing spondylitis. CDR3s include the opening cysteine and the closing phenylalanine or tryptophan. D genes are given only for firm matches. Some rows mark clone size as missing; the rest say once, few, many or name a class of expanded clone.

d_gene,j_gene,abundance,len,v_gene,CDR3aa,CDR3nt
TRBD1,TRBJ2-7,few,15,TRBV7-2,CASSPGQGATYEQYF,TGTGCCAGCAGCCCCGGACAGGGGGCGACCTACGAGCAGTACTTC
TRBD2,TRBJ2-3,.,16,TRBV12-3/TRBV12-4,CASSKLQRGNTDTQYF,TGTGCCAGCAGCAAACTTCAGCGGGGGAACACAGATACGCAGTATTTT
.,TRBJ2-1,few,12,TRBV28,CASNPPGSEQFF,TGTGCCAGCAATCCCCCGGGTAGTGAGCAGTTCTTC
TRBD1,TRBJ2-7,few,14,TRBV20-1,CSARDPGTAYEQYF,TGCAGTGCTAGAGATCCAGGGACAGCCTACGAGCAGTACTTC
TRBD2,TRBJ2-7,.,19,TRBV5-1,CASSLAVSGTSGGFIEQYF,TGCGCCAGCAGCTTGGCCGTTTCGGGAACTAGCGGGGGGTTTATAGAGCAGTACTTC
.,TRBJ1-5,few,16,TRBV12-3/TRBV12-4,CASSPRGEGRNQPQHF,TGTGCCAGCAGCCCCAGGGGTGAGGGGAGGAATCAGCCCCAGCATTTT
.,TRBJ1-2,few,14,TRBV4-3,CASSQGADGYGYTF,TGCGCCAGCAGCCAGGGGGCGGATGGCTATGGCTACACCTTC
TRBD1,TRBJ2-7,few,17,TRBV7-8,CASSLVGGQDIRYEQYF,TGTGCCAGCAGCTTAGTTGGGGGACAGGACATACGCTACGAGCAGTACTTC
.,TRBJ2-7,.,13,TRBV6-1,CASSWGPTGEQYF,TGTGCCAGCTCCTGGGGACCCACGGGAGAGCAGTACTTC
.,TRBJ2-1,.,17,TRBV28,CASSLLPLGPRTVEQFF,TGTGCCAGCAGTTTACTCCCTCTTGGGCCAAGAACGGTCGAGCAGTTCTTC
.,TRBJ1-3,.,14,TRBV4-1,CASSQGPSGNTIYF,TGCGCCAGCAGCCAAGGGCCGTCTGGAAACACCATATATTTT
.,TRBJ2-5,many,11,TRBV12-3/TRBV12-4,CASSSGGTQYF,TGTGCCAGCAGTTCCGGGGGGACCCAGTACTTC
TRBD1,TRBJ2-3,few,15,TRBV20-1,CSARRPQGAGDTQYF,TGCAGTGCTAGGAGACCTCAGGGGGCTGGAGATACGCAGTATTTT
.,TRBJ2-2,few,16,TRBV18,CASSHARPGIGGELFF,TGTGCCAGCTCACACGCGCGTCCGGGGATCGGCGGGGAGCTGTTTTTT
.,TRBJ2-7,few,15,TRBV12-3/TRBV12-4,CASSLRSAASYEQYF,TGTGCCAGCAGTTTGCGGTCAGCTGCCTCCTACGAGCAGTACTTC
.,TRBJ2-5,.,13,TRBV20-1,CSALDTTKATQYF,TGCAGTGCATTGGACACCACTAAGGCGACCCAGTACTTC
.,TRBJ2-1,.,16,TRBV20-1,CSARDLNGVSYNEQFF,TGCAGTGCTAGAGATCTCAATGGGGTCTCCTACAATGAGCAGTTCTTC
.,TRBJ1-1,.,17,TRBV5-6,CASSLAKDSPMNTEAFF,TGTGCCAGCAGCTTGGCCAAGGACAGCCCTATGAACACTGAAGCTTTCTTT
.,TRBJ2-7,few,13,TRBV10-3,CAISENTVAEQYF,TGTGCCATCAGTGAAAATACGGTTGCCGAGCAGTACTTC
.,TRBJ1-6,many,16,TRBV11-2,CASSWRLFQTDSPLHF,TGTGCCAGCAGCTGGAGGCTGTTTCAAACGGATTCACCCCTCCACTTT
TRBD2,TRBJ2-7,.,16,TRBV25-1,CASSESGGLVALEQYF,TGTGCCAGCAGTGAATCGGGAGGACTAGTGGCTTTGGAGCAGTACTTC
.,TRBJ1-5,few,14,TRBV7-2,CASSLESGDQPQHF,TGTGCCAGCAGCTTAGAGTCAGGCGATCAGCCCCAGCATTTT
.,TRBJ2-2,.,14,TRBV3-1,CASSQARNTGELFF,TGTGCCAGCAGCCAAGCCCGGAACACCGGGGAGCTGTTTTTT
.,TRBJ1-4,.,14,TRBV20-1,CSARASTTNEKLFF,TGCAGTGCTAGAGCCAGCACAACTAATGAAAAACTGTTTTTT
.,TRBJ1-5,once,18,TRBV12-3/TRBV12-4,CASSLIPDRQYSNQPQHF,TGTGCCAGCAGTTTAATCCCCGACAGACAATATAGCAATCAGCCCCAGCATTTT
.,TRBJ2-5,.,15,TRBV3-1,CASSQDSGGGQTQYF,TGTGCCAGCAGCCAAGATTCGGGGGGCGGACAGACCCAGTACTTC
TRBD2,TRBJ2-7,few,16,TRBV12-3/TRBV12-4,CASSATTSGLTYEQYF,TGTGCCAGCAGTGCCACGACTAGCGGCCTAACCTACGAGCAGTACTTC
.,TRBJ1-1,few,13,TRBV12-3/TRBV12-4,CASSFEQGTEAFF,TGTGCCAGCAGTTTCGAGCAGGGCACTGAAGCTTTCTTT
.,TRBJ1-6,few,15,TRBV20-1,CSATGGRGSRPPLHF,TGCAGTGCCACGGGGGGCAGGGGCTCCCGTCCACCCCTCCACTTT
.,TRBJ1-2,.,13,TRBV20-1,CSAISGEDYGYTF,TGCAGTGCTATATCAGGGGAAGACTATGGCTACACCTTC
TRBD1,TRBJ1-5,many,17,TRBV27,CASSPDRGGGSNQPQHF,TGTGCCAGCAGCCCTGACAGGGGGGGTGGTAGCAATCAGCCCCAGCATTTT
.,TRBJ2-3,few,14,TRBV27,CASSFLRSMDTQYF,TGTGCCAGCAGTTTTCTACGGAGCATGGATACGCAGTATTTT
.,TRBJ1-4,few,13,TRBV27,CASSSQIREKLFF,TGTGCCAGCAGTTCCCAGATCCGCGAAAAACTGTTTTTT
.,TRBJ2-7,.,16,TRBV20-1,CSAAPVDRTLSYEQYF,TGCAGTGCAGCCCCAGTAGACAGGACGCTCAGCTACGAGCAGTACTTC
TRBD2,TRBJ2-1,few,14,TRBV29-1,CSADAASGSDEQFF,TGCAGCGCGGACGCGGCTAGCGGGAGCGATGAGCAGTTCTTC
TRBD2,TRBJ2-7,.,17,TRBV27,CASRQGSGRASPGEQYF,TGTGCCAGCAGACAGGGTAGCGGGAGGGCCTCTCCTGGCGAGCAGTACTTC
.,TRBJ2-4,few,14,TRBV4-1,CASSQDWGENIQYF,TGCGCCAGCAGCCAAGATTGGGGGGAAAACATTCAGTACTTC